One sample yielded the 26 T cell receptor beta chains listed below, sequenced in a study of human T cells and chemical hapten exposure. Indicated time point: patch test 3, about 24 weeks after DPC sensitization. Treatment indicated: therapeutic diphenylcyclopropenone sensitization with weekly scalp DPC. TCRdb independently ran MiXCR on the RACE reads; one entry per CDR3 protein. The sample records 210,000 or so distinct CDR3 sequences, roughly a quarter being singletons. The sample was whole blood, taken in connection with sensitization to the hapten diphenylcyclopropenone (DPC). These receptors were taken from a woman in her 40s with alopecia areata. Some clones in this sample may be carry-over from other donors' samples.

This clonotype was seen a handful of times. This rearrangement joins TRBV7-2 to TRBJ2-3; tentatively, D is TRBD1 or TRBD2 (5 bases each). The V gene's germline CDR1 is SGHTA and CDR2 FQGNSA. CDR3 length: 15 residues. Trimming removed 5 bases at V and 8 bases at J, with 20 bases between. CDR3 nucleotide sequence: TGTGCCAGCAGCCTGAATGAGTGGGAGAGGGGTACGCAGTATTTT. This codes for CASSLNEWERGTQYF.

This clonotype was found many times. This chain uses TRBV4-2 with TRBJ2-5; the match to TRBD2 covers 9 bases. The J segment lost 10 bases and the V segment lost 0 bases, leaving 9 bases of the junction unmatched. This CDR3 has 15 amino acids. Germline lookup yields CDR1 LGHNA and CDR2 YNFKEQ. In DNA form, the CDR3 reads TGTGCCAGCAGCCAAGATAACTACGGGACTAGCCACCAGTACTTC. It encodes CASSQDNYGTSHQYF.

The genes are TRBV7-2 and TRBJ2-7, with 10 nucleotides matching TRBD1. The CDR3 is 17 amino acids. Germline lookup yields CDR1 SGHTA and CDR2 FQGNSA. The ends lost 3 bases at V and 5 bases at J; junction bases unmatched: 13. CDR3 region: CASSFLSFWDRGNEQYF. CDR3 DNA sequence: TGTGCCAGCAGCTTTCTTAGCTTTTGGGACAGGGGTAACGAGCAGTACTTC.

The V and J genes are TRBV29-1 and TRBJ2-3; no definite D call. This CDR3 contains 14 residues. Germline CDR1 SQVTM, CDR2 ANQGSEA. The V end lost 5 bases, the J end lost 2 bases, and 14 bases lay between the germline ends. The CDR3 spells CSVRALLPTDTQYF. The DNA for the CDR3 is TGCAGCGTTAGGGCCCTCCTTCCCACAGATACGCAGTATTTT.

The J gene is TRBJ2-3, the V gene TRBV4-1, with D possibly being TRBD2 (5 bases). V was trimmed by 0 bases and J by 0 bases, leaving 10 bases between them. This CDR3 has 16 residues. Germline CDR1 reads MGHRA; CDR2 reads YSYEKL. The CDR3 DNA reads as TGCGCCAGCAGCCAAGAAGGGAGACCGAGCACAGATACGCAGTATTTT. It is translated as CASSQEGRPSTDTQYF.

The gene calls are TRBV9 and TRBJ2-7; 10 bases are shared with TRBD1. Germline CDR1 and CDR2: SGDLS and YYNGEE. The CDR3 contains 15 residues. V dropped 4 bases and J dropped 0; count of bases not matched to a gene: 4. CDR3 nucleotide sequence: TGTGCCAGCAGCCCTCGGACAGGGGGCTCCTACGAGCAGTACTTC. This translates into CASSPRTGGSYEQYF.

J is TRBJ2-3 and V is TRBV6-2 or TRBV6-3; 7 bases are a match to TRBD1. Germline V gene lookup returns CDR1 MNHEY and CDR2 SVGEGT. The CDR3 consists of 18 residues. V lost 5 bases to trimming and J lost 5 bases; unmatched junction nucleotides: 19. The chain's CDR3 is CASSRDTGVNSPRDTQYF. CDR3 nucleotide sequence: TGTGCCAGCAGTCGCGACACAGGGGTGAACTCCCCTCGAGATACGCAGTATTTT.

This clonotype was observed a few times. CDR3 protein: CSASGTSGRETQYF. Written as DNA, the CDR3 is TGCAGTGCTAGCGGGACTAGCGGGAGAGAGACCCAGTACTTC. The J gene is TRBJ2-5, the V gene TRBV20-1; TRBD2 agrees at 14 bases. The V gene end was trimmed by 3 bases and the J gene end by 4 bases; junction bases not matched to a gene: 1. The CDR3 is made up of 14 amino acids. Looked up from germline, CDR1 is DFQATT and CDR2 is SNEGSKA (reference sequence).

This clonotype appeared a few times. The chain uses TRBV25-1 and TRBJ2-1; D call uncertain. Looked up from germline, CDR1 is MGHDK and CDR2 is SYGVNS. This CDR3 comprises 11 residues. Trimming pared 1 base from V and 10 bases from J, leaving 5 bases between. In nucleotides, the CDR3 is TGTGCCAGCAGTGAATCACAGGAGCAGTTCTTC. It codes for CASSESQEQFF. Using reference TRBV25-1 and TRBJ2-1 for the parts outside the CDR3, the full variable domain is EADIYQTPRYLVIGTGKKITLECSQTMGHDKMYWYQQDPGMELHLIHYSYGVNSTEKGDLSSESTVSRIRTEHFPLTLESARPSHTSQYLCASSESQEQFFGPGTRLTVL.

This sequence joins TRBV4-3 and TRBJ2-7, with no clear D. V lost 0 bases, J lost 0 bases, and 15 bases lay in between. This CDR3 contains 17 residues. CDR1 is LGHNA and CDR2 is YSLEER in the germline V gene. The CDR3 loop is CASSQDLPGPSSYEQYF. The CDR3 DNA sequence: TGCGCCAGCAGCCAAGATCTCCCGGGCCCCAGCTCCTACGAGCAGTACTTC.

The gene calls are TRBV20-1 and TRBJ2-7; 11 nucleotides align to TRBD2. V trimming: 1 base; J trimming: 7 bases; junction bases outside the gene matches: 0. CDR1 is DFQATT, CDR2 SNEGSKA, per germline (reference sequence). The CDR3 consists of 12 residues. DNA for the CDR3: TGCAGTGCTAGAGGACTAGCGGGAGAGCAGTACTTC. Protein sequence: CSARGLAGEQYF.

This clonotype was observed a handful of times. The V and J genes are TRBV5-1 and TRBJ1-6; D is undetermined. The germline V gene has CDR1 SGHRS and CDR2 YFSETQ. Between the trimmed V and J ends, which lost 5 bases and 7 bases, there was a span of 16 bases. The CDR3 is made up of 15 amino acids. This CDR3 is CASRASYFENSPLHF. The CDR3 coding sequence is TGCGCCAGCAGAGCATCATACTTCGAGAATTCACCCCTCCACTTT.

The sample holds a few counts of this clonotype. V gene TRBV7-2 combines with J gene TRBJ2-7; 9 positions match TRBD2. Looked up from germline, CDR1 is SGHTA and CDR2 is FQGNSA. V gave up 1 base and J gave up 3 bases; unmatched junction bases: 7. CDR3 length: 16 residues. The CDR3 DNA follows: TGTGCCAGCAGCTTAGTCCCTAGCGGGGAGCGCTACGAGCAGTACTTC. Translated, it gives CASSLVPSGERYEQYF.

The rearrangement links TRBV6-2 or TRBV6-3 to TRBJ1-1; 7 positions match TRBD1. The CDR3 extends over 14 amino acids. Germline V gene sequence: CDR1 MNHEY, CDR2 SVGEGT. V shed 5 bases and J 5 bases; nucleotides not matched to a gene: 8. CDR3 DNA sequence: TGTGCCAGCAGTCGCCAGGGGGGAAGGACTGAAGCTTTCTTT. Translating gives CASSRQGGRTEAFF.

The chain recombines TRBV5-1 with TRBJ2-3; D perhaps matches TRBD2 (5 bases). Looked up from germline, CDR1 is SGHRS and CDR2 is YFSETQ. This CDR3 is built from 14 residues. V was clipped by 1 base and J by 2 bases, with 8 bases between them. The CDR3 region has the DNA TGCGCCAGCAGCTTGTACCGGGACACAGATACGCAGTATTTT. Translated, it gives CASSLYRDTDTQYF.

This sequence joins TRBV29-1 and TRBJ2-1, with D hard to call. Germline V gene lookup returns CDR1 SQVTM and CDR2 ANQGSEA. The CDR3 contains 14 residues. V shed 6 bases and J shed 2 bases, with 14 bases lying between them. The CDR3 here is CSVQYRIPYNEQFF. CDR3 coding DNA: TGCAGCGTCCAATACCGTATCCCCTACAATGAGCAGTTCTTC.

This clonotype has more than one count but fewer than ten. The V gene is TRBV20-1, the J gene TRBJ2-3, with 9 bases identical to TRBD1. Germline lookup yields CDR1 DFQATT and CDR2 SNEGSKA (reference sequence). The CDR3 loop spans 13 amino acids. V gave up 5 bases and J gave up 5 bases; unmatched junction bases: 5. The CDR3 bases are TGCAGTGCTTTACAGGGGGCTGAAGATACGCAGTATTTT. The encoded protein is CSALQGAEDTQYF.

This clonotype came up a few times. The J gene is TRBJ2-1, the V gene TRBV29-1; possibly TRBD1 or TRBD2 for D (5 bases each). V shed 1 base and J shed 7 bases, with 8 bases lying between them. Germline CDR1 SQVTM, CDR2 ANQGSEA. The CDR3 runs to 12 residues. CDR3 nucleotides: TGCAGCGTTGAAGTCTGGGGGAATGAGCAGTTCTTC. This gives the protein CSVEVWGNEQFF.

This clonotype was counted only a few times. The chain recombines TRBV18 with TRBJ1-5; D call uncertain. CDR1 and CDR2 from the germline V gene are KGHSH and LQKENI. This CDR3 contains 14 residues. V was cut by 2 bases and J by 1 base, with 6 bases left in between. CDR3 in amino acids: CASSPLSSNQPQHF. For the CDR3, the DNA is TGTGCCAGCTCACCATTATCAAGCAATCAGCCCCAGCATTTT.

This clonotype showed up just once. The V and J genes are TRBV12-3 or TRBV12-4 and TRBJ2-7; 8 bases fit TRBD1. This CDR3 comprises 14 residues. The V and J ends lost 2 bases and 4 bases, in that order; junction bases with no gene match: 4. The CDR3 spells CASSLRTGGYEQYF. DNA for the CDR3: TGTGCCAGCAGTTTACGTACAGGGGGTTACGAGCAGTACTTC.

The chain recombines TRBV27 with TRBJ2-5; 12 nucleotides match TRBD1. CDR3 size: 18 residues. With 4 bases clipped from V and 5 bases from J, the junction kept 14 bases outside the gene matches. CDR1 is MNHEY, CDR2 SMNVEV, per germline (reference sequence). CDR3 sequence reads: CASSSRPPGQGATETQYF. CDR3 DNA sequence: TGTGCCAGCAGTTCCCGACCCCCGGGACAGGGGGCCACGGAGACCCAGTACTTC.

This clonotype turned up a few times. The chain employs TRBV7-9 and TRBJ1-2, with TRBD1 identical over 7 bases. Germline loops: CDR1 SEHNR, CDR2 FQNEAQ (reference sequence). This CDR3 has 15 residues. The V segment lost 0 bases and the J segment 2 bases; nucleotides outside the gene matches: 3. The CDR3 DNA follows: TGTGCCAGCAGCTTAGCGGAGGGGGCGAACTATGGCTACACCTTC. Translated, it gives CASSLAEGANYGYTF.

This clonotype is a singleton in its sample. The chain employs TRBV4-3 and TRBJ2-3, with TRBD2 matching 7 bases. V dropped 1 base and J dropped 9; count of bases not matched to a gene: 13. This CDR3 has 16 residues. Looked up from germline, CDR1 is LGHNA and CDR2 is YSLEER. Here the CDR3 DNA reads TGCGCCAGCAGCCAAGGAGGGCTGCTGCGGGAGCACACGCAGTATTTT. Its protein is CASSQGGLLREHTQYF.

This chain connects TRBV29-1 to TRBJ2-1, with TRBD2 matching over 11 bases. The junction had 9 bases not matched to a gene; V was cut back by 7 bases and J by 4 bases. CDR1 and CDR2 from the germline V gene are SQVTM and ANQGSEA. The length of the CDR3 is 15 residues. The CDR3 coding sequence is TGCAGCGCTACCACGACTAGCGGGACTTACAATGAGCAGTTCTTC. Its protein is CSATTTSGTYNEQFF.

This clonotype occurred a few times. CDR3 loop: CASSWAGFYNEQFF. The CDR3 DNA reads TGTGCCAGCAGTTGGGCGGGGTTCTACAATGAGCAGTTCTTC. The chain is built from TRBV6-2 or TRBV6-3 and TRBJ2-1, with D perhaps TRBD2 (6 bases). This CDR3 comprises 14 residues. Deletions cut 4 bases from V and 3 bases from J, with 10 bases between. Looked up from germline, CDR1 is MNHEY and CDR2 is SVGEGT.

The J gene is TRBJ2-7, the V gene TRBV4-1; 11 nucleotides match TRBD2. This CDR3 spans 15 amino acids. Per germline, CDR1 MGHRA and CDR2 YSYEKL. The J segment lost 1 base and the V segment lost 1 base, leaving 0 bases of the junction unmatched. In DNA, the CDR3 is TGCGCCAGCAGCCAAGGACTAGCGGGGTCCTACGAGCAGTACTTC. It specifies CASSQGLAGSYEQYF.